This T cell receptor (beta chain) was identified in a study of cytomegalovirus exposure and HLA in healthy donors. Background on the study: An earlier analysis found some 100 million unique TCR beta sequences from 150 million to 200 million T cells. Points from the study as a whole: A prior analysis recorded that most TCR beta V segments were productive about 90% or about 30% of the time. Immune exposure was documented only through CMV serostatus.

Healthy bone marrow donors supplied every sample. Trimming left V 6 bases short and J 0 bases short, with 8 bases between. The length of the CDR3 is 14 residues. CDR1 is MNHNS, CDR2 SASEGT, per germline. PCR primers comprised 60 Vbeta and 13 Jbeta primers. This table comes from immunoSEQ multiplex PCR, and its TCRdb copy is limited to in-frame clones, with some not included. The repertoire holds 170,000 or so clones, with around three quarters as singletons. A word on this clone: Its antigen is not known.

This receptor was identified in a woman in her forties or fifties in good health and CMV-seropositive. The rearrangement uses TRBV6-1 and TRBJ2-2; D is perhaps TRBD1 (5 bases). The sequencing sample was made of PBMCs. Here the CDR3 DNA reads TGTGCCAGCAGAAGACAGACGAACACCGGGGAGCTGTTTTTT. This translates into CASRRQTNTGELFF.